The source of this T cell receptor beta chain is a study of regulatory T cells in long-lasting Graves disease. With iRepertoire HTBI primers and Arm-PCR of CDR3 regions, TCR beta libraries were built. MiXCR, applied by TCRdb to the multiplex PCR reads, yields one record per CDR3 protein. The sample has around 450,000 distinct CDR3 sequences, 15% to 20% seen once. The V gene end was trimmed by 6 bases and the J gene end by 4 bases; junction bases not matched to a gene: 9. Germline CDR1 reads MDHEN; CDR2 reads SYDVKM. The CDR3 sequence is 15 residues long. This clonotype occurred a few times. The antigen remains undetermined. Time point denoted: newly diagnosed GD, antithyroid drugs for less than 3 months. PBMC-extracted RNA yielded the TCR library. American Thyroid Association guidelines were used to diagnose Graves' disease. Overall study findings and caveats: Under persistent disease, TRBV28, TRBJ1-2 and TRBJ2-5 were used preferentially. Persistent Graves' patients possessed reduced TCR diversity relative to recently diagnosed ones.

These same data were also listed under a study on T cells in Graves' hyperthyroidism and ophthalmopathy. This second report adds: Ophthalmopathy was separated from stable hyperthyroidism by a 13 V-J model.

The clonotype originates from a man aged 35-49 years with Graves disease. Sequencing used peripheral blood mononuclear cells (PBMCs), obtained at new diagnosis, from a patient treated with antithyroid drugs. The V call is TRBV28, the J call TRBJ2-1, with 7 bases identical to TRBD2. CDR3 nucleotide sequence: TGTGCCAGCAGAAAAAGGTGGGAGGGTTACAATGAGCAGTTCTTC. It specifies CASRKRWEGYNEQFF.